This T cell receptor beta chain was documented in a study of T-cell reconstitution after alpha-beta-depleted transplantation in children. Trimming took off 7 bases at V and 0 bases at J, with 7 bases between the two ends. Looked up from germline, CDR1 is MDHEN and CDR2 is SYDVKM. This CDR3 contains 12 residues. The sample holds many counts of this clonotype. A library of TCRbeta sequences, prepared with unique molecular identifiers, was generated. TCRdb passed the PCR reads through MiXCR, listing each CDR3 protein once. The table lists 100,000 to 120,000 distinct CDR3 sequences, over 9% of them singletons.

This TCR derives from a human donor who donated a stem cell graft to a child with acute lymphoblastic leukemia. This sample comprised PBMCs from the stem cell graft donor, obtained from the stem cell graft. J is TRBJ2-7 and V is TRBV28; D remains ambiguous. CDR3 bases: TGTGCCAGCACCGCGAGCTCCTACGAGCAGTACTTC. It specifies CASTASSYEQYF.